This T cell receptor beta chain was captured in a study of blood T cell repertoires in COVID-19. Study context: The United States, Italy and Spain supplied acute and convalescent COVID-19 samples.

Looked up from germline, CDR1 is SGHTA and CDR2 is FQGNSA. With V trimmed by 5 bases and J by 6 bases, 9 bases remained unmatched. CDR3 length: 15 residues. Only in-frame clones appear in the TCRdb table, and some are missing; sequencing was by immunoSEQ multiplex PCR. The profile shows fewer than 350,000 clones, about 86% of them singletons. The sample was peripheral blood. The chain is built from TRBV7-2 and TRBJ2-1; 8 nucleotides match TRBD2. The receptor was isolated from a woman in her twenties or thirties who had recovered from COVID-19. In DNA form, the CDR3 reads TGTGCCAGCAGCAGGCCCATAGCGGGGAGCAATGAGCAGTTCTTC. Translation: CASSRPIAGSNEQFF. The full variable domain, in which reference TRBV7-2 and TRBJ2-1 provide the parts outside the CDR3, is GAGVSQSPSNKVTEKGKDVELRCDPISGHTALYWYRQSLGQGLEFLIYFQGNSAPDKSGLPSDRFSAERTGGSVSTLTIQRTQQEDSAVYLCASSRPIAGSNEQFFGPGTRLTVL.